Listed here is a single TCR beta chain. Its antigen is unknown. No clone much larger than this one lies a single base away; base qualities are absent. The CDR3, cysteine through phenylalanine, is 18 amino acids long. This entry keeps only the CDR3 DNA: 54 bases, framed from base 1. Trimming leaves V shorter by 6 bases and J shorter by 1 base, with the junction holding 10 bases beyond the gene matches. The run used an Illumina HiSeq 2000. TCR beta chain libraries were generated through multiplex PCR amplification. The amplified TCR beta chain products were analyzed by high-throughput sequencing. Using fastp at Q25 and MiXCR, TCRdb reprocessed the public reads and kept productive beta chains. Each CDR3 protein gets just one entry, which takes the most common genes and DNA from the rows behind it. For this sample there are 200,000 or so distinct CDR3 sequences; approximately 33% appear just once. 4% to 5.5% of the sample belongs to the ten largest clones.

This record belongs to a study of breast tumors, draining lymph nodes, adjacent tissues (dated by TCRdb to about 2016). Broadly, across the study: Breast cancer patients provided tumor, adjacent nontumor tissue and axillary lymph nodes, and the study compared the TCR beta repertoires across these three sources. The study was designed to assess the relationships and possible T-cell exchange between tumor, surrounding tissue and draining lymph node repertoires in human breast cancer. On the study overall, not on this receptor specifically: The study presented the conclusion that tumor T cells originate in lymph nodes as consistent with a hypothesis, not as something directly demonstrated. A scenario in which most tumor T cells derive from the lymph node and then expand within tumor tissue was judged to be consistent with the data. Tumor T-cell repertoires showed less diversity than lymph node repertoires and more diversity than nontumor tissue repertoires, and tumor T-cell repertoires showed preferential V and J gene usage. Tumor and nontumor tissue repertoires were significantly more similar in luminal-like than in basal-like breast cancer.

The axillary draining lymph nodes of breast cancer patients were the source of the lymph node samples. This receptor was taken from a female donor with breast cancer. Some clones in this sample may be carry-over from other donors' samples. Sequenced sample: axillary lymph node tissue. The V and J segments used are TRBV12-3 or TRBV12-4 and TRBJ2-3; 13 middle bases align to TRBD2. The nucleotides read TGTGCCAGCAGCGTCCCCCGAACTAGCGGGAGGGGCACAGATACGCAGTATTTT. This yields the protein CASSVPRTSGRGTDTQYF.